One and the same sample provided the 18 T cell receptor beta chains below, sequenced in a study of blood T cell repertoires in COVID-19. Profiled with immunoSEQ multiplex PCR; TCRdb holds only in-frame clones, not every one. This table has hundreds of thousands of clones, 85% to 90% appearing once. Sequencing was carried out using PBMCs or T cells enriched from blood (not recorded which). These TCRs come from a woman aged 18-35 years who had recovered from COVID-19.

The chain carries TRBV27 and TRBJ2-3; 8 bases are shared with TRBD1. The germline gives CDR1 MNHEY, CDR2 SMNVEV (reference sequence). The CDR3 sequence is 15 residues long. The V segment lost 0 bases and the J segment 5 bases; nucleotides outside the gene matches: 4. CDR3 in DNA: TGTGCCAGCAGTTTATCGAGACAGGGGAAAGATACGCAGTATTTT. Amino acids: CASSLSRQGKDTQYF.

This chain uses TRBV12-5 with TRBJ1-2; 11 nucleotides agree with TRBD1. The length of the CDR3 is 15 residues. Germline CDR1 reads LGHNT; CDR2 reads FRNRAP. J gave up 4 bases and V 6 bases, and 7 bases lay outside the gene matches. For the CDR3, the DNA is TGTGCTAGTGGAGCCGGGACAGGGGGTATCTATGGCTACACCTTC. It translates to CASGAGTGGIYGYTF. Supplemented by reference TRBV12-5 and TRBJ1-2, the full variable domain reads DARVTQTPRHKVTEMGQEVTMRCQPILGHNTVFWYRQTMMQGLELLAYFRNRAPLDDSGMPKDRFSAEMPDATLATLKIQPSEPRDSAVYFCASGAGTGGIYGYTFGSGTRLTVV.

The V gene is TRBV5-6, the J gene TRBJ1-2, with D possibly matching TRBD1 (5 bases). Looked up from germline, CDR1 is SGHDT and CDR2 is YYEEEE. The CDR3 contains 15 residues. V was shortened by 2 bases and J by 2 bases, with 13 bases between the two germline ends. CDR3 protein: CASSLGVIGNYGYTF. In DNA, the CDR3 is TGTGCCAGCAGCTTAGGGGTCATCGGAAACTATGGCTACACCTTC.

The genes are TRBV18 and TRBJ1-4; D gene uncertain. The V gene lost 2 bases and the J gene lost 8 bases, with 9 bases spanning the gap. Germline V gene data show CDR1 as KGHSH and CDR2 as LQKENI. The CDR3 is 13 residues long. This chain's CDR3 is CASSPTLQEKLFF. The DNA of the CDR3 is TGTGCCAGCTCACCAACTTTACAGGAAAAACTGTTTTTT. Full variable domain (rest looked up from reference TRBV18 and TRBJ1-4): NAGVMQNPRHLVRRRGQEARLRCSPMKGHSHVYWYRQLPEEGLKFMVYLQKENIIDESGMPKERFSAEFPKEGPSILRIQQVVRGDSAAYFCASSPTLQEKLFFGSGTQLSVL.

This sequence joins TRBV2 and TRBJ1-3; D is perhaps TRBD1 (6 bases). V gave up 7 bases and J gave up 1 base, with 14 bases separating them. From germline, CDR1 is SNHLY and CDR2 FYNNEI. The CDR3 length is 15 residues. The chain's CDR3 is CASTSIQGSGNTIYF. The DNA of the CDR3 is TGTGCCAGCACCTCCATCCAGGGGTCTGGAAACACCATATATTTT.

This chain uses TRBV11-2 with TRBJ1-1, with D possibly TRBD1 on 5 matching bases. The CDR3 covers 15 residues. The germline V and J ends were trimmed by 5 bases and 3 bases, with 16 bases remaining between them. Germline V gene data show CDR1 as SGHAT and CDR2 as FQNNGV. In DNA form, the CDR3 reads TGTGCCAGCAGCGTCACAGGCCTTGGGGACACTGAAGCTTTCTTT. This encodes CASSVTGLGDTEAFF.

In nucleotides, the CDR3 is TGTGCCAGCAGGGACAGGGTAAGCGAGCAGTACTTC. It encodes CASRDRVSEQYF. J is TRBJ2-7 and V is TRBV6-5, with TRBD1 identical over 8 bases. CDR3 length: 12 amino acids. V lost 6 bases and J lost 6; bases outside the gene matches: 4. CDR1 MNHEY and CDR2 SVGAGI come from the germline V gene.

The chain joins TRBV30 to TRBJ2-2; TRBD2 might be the D (5 bases). The CDR3 is made up of 16 amino acids. From germline, CDR1 is GTSNPN and CDR2 SVGIG (reference sequence). Trimming cost V 0 bases and J 4 bases, with 15 bases left between them. CDR3 sequence (DNA): TGTGCCTGGAGTGTGGAATCAGCAGGAGGCACCGGGGAGCTGTTTTTT. Amino acids: CAWSVESAGGTGELFF.

The chain combines TRBV5-6 with TRBJ1-2, with D tentatively TRBD1 (5 bases). The V end was cut by 0 bases, the J end by 3 bases, with 12 bases between. Germline loops: CDR1 SGHDT, CDR2 YYEEEE. The CDR3 has 15 amino acids. The CDR3 sequence: CASSLAGNEYYGYTF. The CDR3 DNA sequence: TGTGCCAGCAGCTTGGCAGGGAATGAATACTATGGCTACACCTTC.

V usage is TRBV28 and J usage is TRBJ2-1, with TRBD1 matching 11 bases. Losses at the gene ends were 5 bases for V and 8 bases for J; bases not matched to a gene: 8. The CDR3 loop spans 15 amino acids. Germline V CDR1 and CDR2: MDHEN, SYDVKM. CDR3 nucleotides: TGTGCCAGCAGTCCAACCGGACAGGGGGCTCATGAGCAGTTCTTC. Translation: CASSPTGQGAHEQFF.

The rearrangement links TRBV7-8 to TRBJ1-1; TRBD1 is a possible D gene (6 bases). CDR1 is SGHVS, CDR2 FQNEAQ, per germline. The CDR3 spans 14 residues. Trimming took 5 bases from V and 0 from J, leaving 10 bases between them. DNA for the CDR3: TGTGCCAGCAGCCCTGACAGGCTGAACACTGAAGCTTTCTTT. Its translation is CASSPDRLNTEAFF.

V and J are TRBV19 and TRBJ2-1; TRBD1 matches at 8 bases. Germline CDR1 reads LNHDA; CDR2 reads SQIVND (reference sequence). CDR3 size: 15 residues. Trimming took 5 bases from V and 5 from J; bases not matched to a gene: 8. The CDR3 protein is CASSPGRTGNNEQFF. In DNA form, the CDR3 reads TGTGCCAGTAGTCCAGGAAGGACAGGGAACAATGAGCAGTTCTTC.

This clone was picked up one time. Other DNA sequences from this sample encode an identical CDR3 as well. The V call is TRBV2, the J call TRBJ2-2; no clear D. Germline V gives CDR1 SNHLY, CDR2 FYNNEI. CDR3 size: 11 residues. V lost 5 bases and J 6 bases, leaving 4 bases between the germline ends. In nucleotides, the CDR3 is TGTGCCAGCAGTAGAGCCGGGGAGCTGTTTTTT. This codes for CASSRAGELFF.

The genes are TRBV15 and TRBJ1-5, with no clear D. The CDR3 covers 16 residues. V lost 3 bases to trimming and J lost 1 base, with 13 bases between them. Germline lookup yields CDR1 LNHNV and CDR2 YYDKDF (reference sequence). This CDR3 reads CATSRARGQSNQPQHF. CDR3 sequence (DNA): TGTGCCACCAGCAGGGCTCGAGGTCAAAGCAATCAGCCCCAGCATTTT.

The chain couples TRBV27 to TRBJ1-2; possibly TRBD1 for D (5 bases). The CDR3 loop spans 14 amino acids. Germline lookup yields CDR1 MNHEY and CDR2 SMNVEV (reference sequence). Trimming left V 5 bases short and J 8 bases short, with 18 bases between. CDR3: CASSDPTFPGGYTF. The CDR3 coding sequence is TGTGCCAGCAGTGACCCGACGTTCCCAGGGGGCTACACCTTC.

The rearrangement links TRBV3-1 (or the pseudogene TRBV3-2) to TRBJ1-2; possible D gene TRBD1, 5 bases. Trimming took off 3 bases at V and 8 bases at J, with 10 bases between the two ends. Per germline, CDR1 LGHDT and CDR2 YNNKEL (reference sequence). This CDR3 region has 12 residues. The CDR3 reads CASSHAGRGYTF. DNA for the CDR3: TGTGCCAGCAGCCACGCAGGGCGCGGCTACACCTTC.

V and J are TRBV6-5 and TRBJ2-5; 9 bases agree with TRBD2. CDR1 and CDR2 (germline): MNHEY, SVGAGI. V dropped 5 bases and J dropped 0; count of bases not matched to a gene: 4. CDR3 length: 15 residues. In DNA form, the CDR3 reads TGTGCCAGCAGTCTCAGCGGGGGGTACCAAGAGACCCAGTACTTC. Amino acid sequence: CASSLSGGYQETQYF.

This chain connects TRBV18 to TRBJ2-1, with 8 nucleotides matching TRBD1. The CDR3 loop spans 16 amino acids. The V segment lost 1 base and the J segment 8 bases; nucleotides outside the gene matches: 10. Germline CDR1 and CDR2: KGHSH and LQKENI. The CDR3 loop reads CASSPLPPDRADEQFF. The CDR3 DNA follows: TGTGCCAGCTCACCACTTCCCCCGGACAGGGCAGATGAGCAGTTCTTC. Supplemented by reference TRBV18 and TRBJ2-1, the full variable domain reads NAGVMQNPRHLVRRRGQEARLRCSPMKGHSHVYWYRQLPEEGLKFMVYLQKENIIDESGMPKERFSAEFPKEGPSILRIQQVVRGDSAAYFCASSPLPPDRADEQFFGPGTRLTVL.